One sample yielded the 20 T cell receptor beta chains listed below, sequenced in a study of CD8 T cells in Susac syndrome. RNA in amounts of about 0.5 to 1 ug was reverse transcribed with random hexamers. TCRdb processed the immunoSEQ multiplex PCR reads anew with MiXCR; each CDR3 protein has one entry. The table includes about 240,000 distinct CDR3 sequences, approximately 95% detected once. Specimen: CD4+ T cells from PBMCs. Receptor source: a human donor with Susac syndrome.

The chain carries TRBV29-1 and TRBJ2-4; tentative D call: TRBD1 (6 bases). The CDR3 is made up of 13 amino acids. V was trimmed by 7 bases and J by 0 bases, leaving 10 bases between them. The germline gives CDR1 SQVTM, CDR2 ANQGSEA. CDR3 nucleotides: TGCAGCGGACTCAGGGGAGCCAAAAACATTCAGTACTTC. Translation gives CSGLRGAKNIQYF.

The V and J genes are TRBV12-3 or TRBV12-4 and TRBJ2-3; TRBD2 matches at 14 bases. CDR3 length equals 17 residues. With V trimmed by 3 bases and J by 2 bases, 4 bases remained unmatched. The CDR3 loop reads CASSLTSGRVPTDTQYF. The CDR3 nucleotides are TGTGCCAGCAGTTTGACTAGCGGGAGGGTGCCCACAGATACGCAGTATTTT.

The chain is built from TRBV9 and TRBJ2-3; D perhaps matches TRBD2 (5 bases). The CDR3 covers 15 residues. Germline V CDR1 and CDR2: SGDLS, YYNGEE. The V end was cut by 4 bases, the J end by 3 bases, with 15 bases between. The CDR3: CASSQLNSGTDTQYF. Written as DNA, the CDR3 is TGTGCCAGCAGCCAGCTCAATTCGGGGACAGATACGCAGTATTTT.

V and J are TRBV3-1 and TRBJ2-1; D unclear. Germline values: CDR1 LGHDT, CDR2 YNNKEL (reference sequence). This CDR3 is 13 amino acids long. V was trimmed by 4 bases and J by 3 bases, leaving 7 bases between them. CDR3 DNA: TGTGCCAGCAGCCCGCGGAGCTACAATGAGCAGTTCTTC. Protein sequence: CASSPRSYNEQFF.

The V gene is TRBV3-1, the J gene TRBJ2-5, with D unclear. The germline CDR1 and CDR2 sequences are LGHDT and YNNKEL (reference sequence). Trimming took 9 bases from V and 2 from J, leaving 10 bases between them. The CDR3 is 12 residues long. The CDR3 coding sequence is TGTGCCAGTTTTGGGCCGCAAGAGACCCAGTACTTC. Encoded protein: CASFGPQETQYF.

V usage is TRBV29-1 and J usage is TRBJ2-5, with a possible D match to TRBD2 (6 bases). CDR3 length equals 13 residues. Per germline, CDR1 SQVTM and CDR2 ANQGSEA. V lost 1 base to trimming and J lost 5 bases, with 11 bases between them. CDR3 protein: CSVEVGGMETQYF. Written as DNA, the CDR3 is TGCAGCGTTGAAGTGGGCGGGATGGAGACCCAGTACTTC.

The chain joins TRBV11-2 to TRBJ2-4; 8 bases map to TRBD1. CDR3 length equals 14 residues. The V gene's germline CDR1 is SGHAT and CDR2 FQNNGV. V shed 5 bases, J shed 7 bases, and the junction held 7 bases outside the gene matches. This chain's CDR3 is CASSPRQGSNIQYF. CDR3 sequence (DNA): TGTGCCAGCAGCCCAAGACAGGGGTCGAACATTCAGTACTTC. Supplemented by reference TRBV11-2 and TRBJ2-4, the full variable domain reads EAGVAQSPRYKIIEKRQSVAFWCNPISGHATLYWYQQILGQGPKLLIQFQNNGVVDDSQLPKDRFSAERLKGVDSTLKIQPAKLEDSAVYLCASSPRQGSNIQYFGAGTRLSVL.

The gene calls are TRBV14 and TRBJ2-3; D unclear. Between the trimmed V and J ends, which lost 6 bases and 2 bases, there was a span of 15 bases. The V gene's germline CDR1 is SGHDN and CDR2 FVKESK. The CDR3 has 15 residues. CDR3 in DNA: TGTGCCAGCAGTCCGGTGGACGGCCTCACAGATACGCAGTATTTT. Residues: CASSPVDGLTDTQYF.

The V gene is TRBV19, the J gene TRBJ1-4; tentatively, D is TRBD1 (5 bases). Trimming took off 10 bases at V and 5 bases at J, with 17 bases between the two ends. From germline, CDR1 is LNHDA and CDR2 SQIVND (reference sequence). The CDR3 extends over 14 amino acids. The chain's CDR3 is CATTRDVWNEKLFF. The CDR3 DNA reads as TGTGCCACAACCCGGGACGTCTGGAATGAAAAACTGTTTTTT.

The chain employs TRBV11-2 and TRBJ2-5, with 12 bases fitting TRBD2. Germline lookup yields CDR1 SGHAT and CDR2 FQNNGV. Trimming removed 5 bases from V and 0 bases from J; junction bases left unmatched: 16. This CDR3 contains 20 residues. CDR3 coding DNA: TGTGCCAGCAGCAGTGGGGGTTGGACTAGCGGGACCCAGTACCAAGAGACCCAGTACTTC. The encoded protein is CASSSGGWTSGTQYQETQYF.

The chain couples TRBV3-1 to TRBJ2-7; 12 bases are a match to TRBD2. The V and J ends lost 4 bases and 2 bases, in that order; junction bases with no gene match: 6. The CDR3 consists of 16 residues. In germline, CDR1 is LGHDT, CDR2 YNNKEL (reference sequence). The CDR3 is CASSRETSGSAYEQYF. CDR3 coding DNA: TGTGCCAGCAGCCGAGAGACTAGCGGGAGTGCCTACGAGCAGTACTTC.

The chain carries TRBV7-3 and TRBJ2-1; no clear D. Germline assignment: CDR1 SGHTA and CDR2 FQGTGA. The ends were cut back, 4 bases at V and 12 bases at J, with 10 bases in the middle. The CDR3 contains 11 residues. CDR3 sequence: CASSSNTGQFF. The CDR3 nucleotides read TGTGCCAGCAGCTCTAACACCGGGCAGTTCTTC.

This chain links TRBV18 with TRBJ2-1; D remains unclear. Per germline, CDR1 KGHSH and CDR2 LQKENI. CDR3 length equals 15 residues. Trimming pared 1 base from V and 0 bases from J, leaving 7 bases between. As DNA, the CDR3 is TGTGCCAGCTCACCACAGGGAAGCTCCTACAATGAGCAGTTCTTC. Amino acids: CASSPQGSSYNEQFF.

The chain carries TRBV5-4 and TRBJ1-1; maybe TRBD1 (5 bases). CDR1 is SGHNT, CDR2 YYREEE, per germline (reference sequence). The V gene lost 3 bases and the J gene lost 1 base, with 10 bases spanning the gap. This CDR3 has 14 residues. The CDR3 spells CASSSTGGNTEAFF. The CDR3 nucleotides read TGTGCCAGCAGCTCCACCGGGGGGAACACTGAAGCTTTCTTT.

This sequence joins TRBV14 and TRBJ2-5; D unresolved. V dropped 5 bases and J dropped 1 base, with 11 bases sitting between them. The germline CDR1 and CDR2 sequences are SGHDN and FVKESK. This CDR3 contains 14 residues. This CDR3 reads CASSIGLRQETQYF. Here the CDR3 DNA reads TGTGCCAGCAGCATTGGTTTACGCCAAGAGACCCAGTACTTC.

The chain links TRBV15 to TRBJ2-7, with D unresolved. Germline CDR1 reads LNHNV; CDR2 reads YYDKDF (reference sequence). V was shortened by 0 bases and J by 0 bases, with 9 bases between the two germline ends. CDR3 size: 15 residues. The CDR3 nucleotides are TGTGCCACCAGCAGAGAAGTGGGTAGCTCCTACGAGCAGTACTTC. Translated: CATSREVGSSYEQYF.

V and J are TRBV12-3 or TRBV12-4 and TRBJ1-2; TRBD1 agrees at 7 bases. The V gene end was trimmed by 5 bases and the J gene end by 5 bases; junction bases not matched to a gene: 11. CDR3 length: 15 amino acids. In nucleotides, the CDR3 is TGTGCCAGCAGTCTTCTGAGGACAGGAGCTTATGGCTACACCTTC. This codes for CASSLLRTGAYGYTF.

The rearrangement links TRBV20-1 to TRBJ1-1, with D unclear. This CDR3 has 15 amino acids. Per the germline V gene, CDR1 is DFQATT and CDR2 is SNEGSKA (reference sequence). The germline V and J ends were trimmed by 3 bases and 1 base, with 15 bases remaining between them. CDR3 loop: CSASPWEGKNTEAFF. The CDR3 DNA is TGCAGTGCTAGCCCTTGGGAGGGTAAGAACACTGAAGCTTTCTTT.

The V gene is TRBV29-1, the J gene TRBJ2-1, with TRBD2 as a possible D gene (6 bases). The germline gives CDR1 SQVTM, CDR2 ANQGSEA. V shed 4 bases and J shed 4 bases, with 17 bases lying between them. This CDR3 spans 15 amino acids. This CDR3 reads CSVARDSGPYNEQFF. CDR3 DNA: TGCAGCGTTGCTCGGGACTCTGGACCTTACAATGAGCAGTTCTTC.

The genes are TRBV25-1 and TRBJ1-5; TRBD1 might be the D (6 bases). Germline V gene lookup returns CDR1 MGHDK and CDR2 SYGVNS. The V gene lost 6 bases and the J gene lost 10 bases, with 13 bases spanning the gap. The CDR3 length is 12 residues. The CDR3 nucleotides read TGTGCCAGCAGGGACGGGACACAACCCCAGCATTTT. It translates to CASRDGTQPQHF.